This T cell receptor beta chain emerged from a study of early T cells in non-severe SARS-CoV-2 infection. TCRdb independently ran MiXCR on the 5' RACE reads; one entry per CDR3 protein. The repertoire includes 50,000 to 70,000 distinct CDR3 sequences, 5.5% to 7% of them detected once, and around 3.3% sits in the top ten. Germline CDR1 SGHTA, CDR2 FQGNSA. J was trimmed by 0 bases and V by 5 bases; bases with no gene match: 9. CDR3 length: 17 residues. This clonotype has ten or more counts. The receptor comes from an adult who was a healthcare worker with PCR-confirmed SARS-CoV-2 infection or an uninfected control (not recorded which). Sample: whole blood, taken at baseline. The chain recombines TRBV7-2 with TRBJ2-3; 9 bases match TRBD2. CDR3 residues: CASSPRLAVASTDTQYF. DNA for the CDR3: TGTGCCAGCAGCCCCCGACTAGCGGTGGCTAGCACAGATACGCAGTATTTT.